One sample yielded the 2 T cell receptor beta chains listed below, sequenced in a study of blood T cells in healthy people across ages. A second PCR, run for roughly 7 to 11 cycles, used a sample-barcoded 5' primer plus a J-beta primer mix. One entry per CDR3 protein, called by TCRdb with MiXCR from the 5' RACE reads. This sample yields just under 750,000 distinct CDR3 sequences, of which around a fifth are seen a single time; 22% belongs to the top ten. The specimen was blood. All receptors derive from a man aged 70 or older in good health.

This clonotype was counted between two and nine times. The chain joins TRBV6-2 or TRBV6-3 to TRBJ2-1, with D possibly called TRBD1 or TRBD2 (5 bases each). Germline loops: CDR1 MNHEY, CDR2 SVGEGT. The CDR3 has 15 residues. Trimming removed 4 bases from V and 9 bases from J, with 19 bases in between. As DNA, the CDR3 is TGTGCCAGCAGTTTGACCGGGACCCCCTACGGTGAGCAGTTCTTC. This translates into CASSLTGTPYGEQFF.

This clonotype was counted only a few times. The chain links TRBV4-3 to TRBJ1-1; D gene unclear. With 0 bases removed from V and 10 bases from J, the gap between germline ends came to 12 bases. Per germline, CDR1 LGHNA and CDR2 YSLEER. This CDR3 is built from 13 residues. This CDR3 is CASSQDVAFSAFF. Here the CDR3 DNA reads TGCGCCAGCAGCCAAGATGTAGCCTTTTCAGCTTTCTTT.